One sample yielded the 18 T cell receptor beta chains listed below, sequenced in a study of blood T cell repertoires in COVID-19. Profiled with immunoSEQ multiplex PCR; TCRdb holds only in-frame clones, not every one. Among about 490,000 clones listed, 70% to 90% were seen once. The sample consisted of peripheral blood. The receptors were gathered from a human donor in a cohort sampled during active COVID-19.

The V call is TRBV19, the J call TRBJ1-5; 9 bases match TRBD1. Germline-derived CDR1 and CDR2 are LNHDA and SQIVND (reference sequence). This CDR3 contains 16 residues. The V gene end was trimmed by 1 base and the J gene end by 7 bases; junction bases not matched to a gene: 8. For the CDR3, the DNA is TGTGCCAGTAGTATAGGCGGGACAGGGAAGGGACAGCCCCAGCATTTT. Translation gives CASSIGGTGKGQPQHF.

The chain has TRBV6-6 and TRBJ2-7; tentatively, D is TRBD2 (6 bases). The CDR3 is 12 residues long. The V gene's germline CDR1 is MNHNY and CDR2 SVGAGI (reference sequence). Trimming cost V 5 bases and J 3 bases, with 8 bases left between them. The CDR3 region is CASSGTVYEQYF. The CDR3 region has the DNA TGTGCCAGCAGTGGGACTGTCTACGAGCAGTACTTC.

This clone was seen only a few times. The V and J genes are TRBV4-1 and TRBJ2-2; 14 bases agree with TRBD2. This CDR3 region has 20 residues. Germline-derived CDR1 and CDR2 are MGHRA and YSYEKL. After removal of 3 bases from V and 5 bases from J, the junction contained 14 bases not matched to a gene. The CDR3 bases are TGCGCCAGCAGCCACGGTGACGGGACTAGCGGGAGCTTGCGGACCGGGGAGCTGTTTTTT. Translating gives CASSHGDGTSGSLRTGELFF.

This clone was seen a few times. This chain links TRBV28 with TRBJ1-4, with 8 bases identical to TRBD1. The CDR3 is 12 amino acids. In germline, CDR1 is MDHEN, CDR2 SYDVKM. Trimming took 7 bases from V and 6 from J; bases not matched to a gene: 1. The CDR3 sequence: CASKTGDEKLFF. CDR3 DNA sequence: TGTGCCAGCAAGACAGGGGATGAAAAACTGTTTTTT. Looking up the rest from reference TRBV28 and TRBJ1-4 gives the full variable domain: DVKVTQSSRYLVKRTGEKVFLECVQDMDHENMFWYRQDPGLGLRLIYFSYDVKMKEKGDIPEGYSVSREKKERFSLILESASTNQTSMYLCASKTGDEKLFFGSGTQLSVL.

The rearrangement links TRBV7-2 to TRBJ1-6; TRBD1 aligns across 11 bases. Trimming took 6 bases from V and 9 from J; bases not matched to a gene: 4. The germline CDR1 and CDR2 sequences are SGHTA and FQGNSA. The CDR3 consists of 14 residues. CDR3 in amino acids: CASRLGTGGSPLHF. CDR3 DNA: TGTGCCAGCAGGTTGGGGACAGGGGGTTCACCCCTCCACTTT. The full variable domain, in which reference TRBV7-2 and TRBJ1-6 provide the parts outside the CDR3, is GAGVSQSPSNKVTEKGKDVELRCDPISGHTALYWYRQSLGQGLEFLIYFQGNSAPDKSGLPSDRFSAERTGGSVSTLTIQRTQQEDSAVYLCASRLGTGGSPLHFGNGTRLTVT.

This clone was detected only a few times. This chain links TRBV10-1 with TRBJ1-5; maybe TRBD1 (5 bases). Trimming shortened V by 7 bases and J by 9 bases, and 13 bases separated the two germline ends. CDR3 length: 12 residues. Germline V gene sequence: CDR1 WNHNN, CDR2 SYGVQD (reference sequence). CDR3 in amino acids: CASTETGAPQHF. The CDR3 nucleotides read TGCGCCAGCACCGAGACTGGGGCGCCCCAGCATTTT.

On this clone itself: A junction end diverges from the germline sequence, so it may reflect a read error. This chain joins TRBV19 and TRBJ1-2, with D unresolved. This CDR3 has 10 amino acids. From germline, CDR1 is LNHDA and CDR2 SQIVND (reference sequence). The CDR3 sequence: CGCSNSKPTF. The CDR3 nucleotides are TGCGGCTGTTCGAACAGCAAACCCACCTTC.

CDR3 in DNA: TGTGCCAGCGGACAGGACGGAAACAACTATGGCTACACCTTC. This sequence encodes CASGQDGNNYGYTF. The chain is built from TRBV6-5 and TRBJ1-2, with 7 bases that match TRBD1. Unmatched junction bases numbered 8, after V lost 8 bases and J lost 2 bases. Germline loops: CDR1 MNHEY, CDR2 SVGAGI. The CDR3 runs 14 residues.

The table lists this clone with a count of one. The rearrangement links TRBV5-8 to TRBJ2-7; 12 positions match TRBD2. CDR3 length equals 15 residues. The germline V gene encodes CDR1 SGHTS and CDR2 YDEGEE. The junction had 5 bases not matched to a gene; V was cut back by 4 bases and J by 3 bases. The CDR3 coding sequence is TGTGCCAGCAGCCCCGGACTAGCGGGACTCTACGAGCAGTACTTC. Translation: CASSPGLAGLYEQYF.

The chain employs TRBV9 and TRBJ1-1; D not resolved. V dropped 0 bases and J dropped 1 base, with 10 bases sitting between them. Germline-derived CDR1 and CDR2 are SGDLS and YYNGEE. CDR3 length equals 15 residues. The CDR3 DNA is TGTGCCAGCAGCGTAGGTAGAGCCTCGAACACTGAAGCTTTCTTT. This sequence encodes CASSVGRASNTEAFF.

This chain joins TRBV7-9 and TRBJ1-1; 7 nucleotides line up with TRBD1. CDR1 and CDR2 (germline): SEHNR, FQNEAQ (reference sequence). CDR3 length: 14 residues. The junction had 4 bases not matched to a gene; V was cut back by 5 bases and J by 1 base. The CDR3 sequence: CASSRTGGNTEAFF. The CDR3 nucleotides are TGTGCCAGCAGCCGGACAGGCGGGAACACTGAAGCTTTCTTT.

The gene calls are TRBV5-4 and TRBJ1-1, with a weak D call TRBD1 (6 bases). The germline CDR1 and CDR2 sequences are SGHNT and YYREEE (reference sequence). This CDR3 is built from 15 residues. Trimming removed 2 bases from V and 1 base from J, with 12 bases in between. The CDR3 DNA reads TGTGCCAGCAGCTTCCGGGGGGCGGGGAACACTGAAGCTTTCTTT. This encodes CASSFRGAGNTEAFF.

This clone was seen a few times. This chain connects TRBV5-1 to TRBJ2-5; 10 nucleotides line up with TRBD1. This CDR3 region has 16 residues. The germline CDR1 and CDR2 sequences are SGHRS and YFSETQ. With 4 bases clipped from V and 5 bases from J, the junction kept 11 bases outside the gene matches. The CDR3 coding sequence is TGCGCCAGCAGCCGAACCGGGACAGGGGCATGGGAGACCCAGTACTTC. This translates into CASSRTGTGAWETQYF. The whole variable domain, filled in from reference TRBV5-1 and TRBJ2-5, reads KAGVTQTPRYLIKTRGQQVTLSCSPISGHRSVSWYQQTPGQGLQFLFEYFSETQRNKGNFPGRFSGRQFSNSRSEMNVSTLELGDSALYLCASSRTGTGAWETQYFGPGTRLLVL.

CDR3 sequence (DNA): TGTGCCAGCACCCTGCGCTGGCGGAACACAGATACGCAGTATTTT. The encoded protein is CASTLRWRNTDTQYF. The chain has TRBV13 and TRBJ2-3; D unresolved. This CDR3 spans 15 amino acids. Germline loops: CDR1 PRHDT, CDR2 FYEKMQ (reference sequence). Trimming pared 7 bases from V and 2 bases from J, leaving 16 bases between.

The chain links TRBV12-3 or TRBV12-4 to TRBJ1-3; D possibly corresponds to TRBD1 (6 bases). This CDR3 contains 13 residues. Trimming shortened V by 3 bases and J by 8 bases, and 11 bases separated the two germline ends. CDR3 protein: CASSLGEGDTIYF. The CDR3 DNA sequence: TGTGCCAGCAGTTTGGGGGAGGGGGACACCATATATTTT.

This sequence joins TRBV6-2 or TRBV6-3 and TRBJ1-1; 8 bases match TRBD1. Germline values: CDR1 MNHEY, CDR2 SVGEGT. The V gene end was trimmed by 2 bases and the J gene end by 5 bases; junction bases not matched to a gene: 7. The CDR3 is 15 amino acids. In DNA form, the CDR3 reads TGTGCCAGCAGTTACCTGTCAGGGGGCCGGACTGAAGCTTTCTTT. This sequence encodes CASSYLSGGRTEAFF.

V is TRBV14 and J is TRBJ1-2; D is undetermined. Trimming took 2 bases from V and 4 from J, leaving 8 bases between them. Germline V CDR1 and CDR2: SGHDN, FVKESK. This CDR3 spans 13 amino acids. DNA of the CDR3: TGTGCCAGCAGCCAACCGCACGGCTATGGCTACACCTTC. It is translated as CASSQPHGYGYTF.

CDR3 sequence reads: CSVRTGWYEQYF. In DNA, the CDR3 is TGCAGCGTCAGGACAGGTTGGTACGAGCAGTACTTC. The rearrangement uses TRBV29-1 and TRBJ2-7, with TRBD1 matching 7 bases. The CDR3 sequence is 12 residues long. The germline V gene has CDR1 SQVTM and CDR2 ANQGSEA. Germline trimming cut 6 bases from V and 4 bases from J; bases unmatched to any gene: 6.